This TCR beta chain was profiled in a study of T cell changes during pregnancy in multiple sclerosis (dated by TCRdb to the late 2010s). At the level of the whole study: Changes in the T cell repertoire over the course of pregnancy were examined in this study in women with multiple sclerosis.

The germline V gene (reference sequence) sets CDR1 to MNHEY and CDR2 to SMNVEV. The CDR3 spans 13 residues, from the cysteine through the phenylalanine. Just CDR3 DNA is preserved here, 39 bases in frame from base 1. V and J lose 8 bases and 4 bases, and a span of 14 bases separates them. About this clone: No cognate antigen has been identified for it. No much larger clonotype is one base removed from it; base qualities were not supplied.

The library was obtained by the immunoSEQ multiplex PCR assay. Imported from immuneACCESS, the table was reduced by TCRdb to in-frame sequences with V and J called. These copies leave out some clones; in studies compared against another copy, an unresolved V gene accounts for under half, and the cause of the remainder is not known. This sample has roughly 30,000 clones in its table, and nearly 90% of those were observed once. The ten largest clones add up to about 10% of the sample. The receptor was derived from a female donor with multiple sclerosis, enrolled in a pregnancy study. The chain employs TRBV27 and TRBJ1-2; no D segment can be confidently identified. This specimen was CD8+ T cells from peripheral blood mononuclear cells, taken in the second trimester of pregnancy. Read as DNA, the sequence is TGTGCCAGCGGACTCCCAGGCAGCTATGGCTACACCTTC. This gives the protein CASGLPGSYGYTF.